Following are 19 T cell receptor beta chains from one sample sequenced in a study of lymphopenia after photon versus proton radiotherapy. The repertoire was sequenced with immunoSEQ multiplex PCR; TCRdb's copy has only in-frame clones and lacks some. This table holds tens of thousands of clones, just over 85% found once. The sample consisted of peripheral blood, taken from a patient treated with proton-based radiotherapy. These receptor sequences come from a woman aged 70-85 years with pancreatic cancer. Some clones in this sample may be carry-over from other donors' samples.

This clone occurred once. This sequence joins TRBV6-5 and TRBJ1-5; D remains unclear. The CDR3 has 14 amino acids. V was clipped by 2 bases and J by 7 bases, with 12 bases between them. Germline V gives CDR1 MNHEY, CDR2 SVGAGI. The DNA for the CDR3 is TGTGCCAGCAGTTACCCGGGAGTAGGACAGCCCCAGCATTTT. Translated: CASSYPGVGQPQHF.

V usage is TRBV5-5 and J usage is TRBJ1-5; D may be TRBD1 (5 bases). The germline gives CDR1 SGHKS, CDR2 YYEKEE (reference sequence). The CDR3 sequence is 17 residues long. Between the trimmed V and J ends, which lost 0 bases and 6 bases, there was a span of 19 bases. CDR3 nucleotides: TGTGCCAGCAGCTTGGTCCCCCCGGGACCTTCGGGTCAGCCCCAGCATTTT. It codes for CASSLVPPGPSGQPQHF. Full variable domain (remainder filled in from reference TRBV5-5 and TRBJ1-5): DAGVTQSPTHLIKTRGQQVTLRCSPISGHKSVSWYQQVLGQGPQFIFQYYEKEERGRGNFPDRFSARQFPNYSSELNVNALLLGDSALYLCASSLVPPGPSGQPQHFGDGTRLSIL.

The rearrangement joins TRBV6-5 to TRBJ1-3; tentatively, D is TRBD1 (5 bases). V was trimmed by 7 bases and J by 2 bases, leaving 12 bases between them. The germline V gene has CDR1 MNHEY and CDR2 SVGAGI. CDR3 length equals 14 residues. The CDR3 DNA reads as TGTGCCAGCACCAGGGAAAGAGCTGGAAACACCATATATTTT. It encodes CASTRERAGNTIYF.

The CDR3, as DNA: TGTGCCAGCAGCTCAGGACAGGGGGGACGGGCTTTCTTT. Its translation: CASSSGQGGRAFF. The V gene is TRBV13, the J gene TRBJ1-1; TRBD1 matches 10 bases. The ends lost 4 bases at V and 11 bases at J; junction bases unmatched: 7. CDR3 length: 13 amino acids. Germline V gene data show CDR1 as PRHDT and CDR2 as FYEKMQ (reference sequence).

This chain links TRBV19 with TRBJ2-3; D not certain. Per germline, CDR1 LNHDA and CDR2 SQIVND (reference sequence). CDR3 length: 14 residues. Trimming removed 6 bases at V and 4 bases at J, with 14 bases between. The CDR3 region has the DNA TGTGCCAGTAGGCCTACAAGAACGGCAGATACGCAGTATTTT. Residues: CASRPTRTADTQYF.

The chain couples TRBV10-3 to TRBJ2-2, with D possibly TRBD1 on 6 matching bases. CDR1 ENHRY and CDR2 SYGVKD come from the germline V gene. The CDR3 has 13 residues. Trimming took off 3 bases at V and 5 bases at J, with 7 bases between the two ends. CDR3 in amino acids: CAISETGTGELFF. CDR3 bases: TGTGCCATCAGTGAAACAGGGACCGGGGAGCTGTTTTTT.

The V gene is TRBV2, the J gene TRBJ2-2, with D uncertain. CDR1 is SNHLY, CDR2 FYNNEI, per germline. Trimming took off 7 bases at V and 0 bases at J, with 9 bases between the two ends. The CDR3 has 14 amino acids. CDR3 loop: CASKASTNTGELFF. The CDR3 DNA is TGTGCCAGCAAGGCCTCCACGAACACCGGGGAGCTGTTTTTT. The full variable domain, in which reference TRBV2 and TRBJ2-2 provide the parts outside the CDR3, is EPEVTQTPSHQVTQMGQEVILRCVPISNHLYFYWYRQILGQKVEFLVSFYNNEISEKSEIFDDQFSVERPDGSNFTLKIRSTKLEDSAMYFCASKASTNTGELFFGEGSRLTVL.

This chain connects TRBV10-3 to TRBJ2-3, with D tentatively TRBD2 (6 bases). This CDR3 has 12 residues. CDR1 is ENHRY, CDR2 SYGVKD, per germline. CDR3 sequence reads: CVSSASTDTQYF. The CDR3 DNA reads TGTGTTTCTAGCGCTAGCACAGATACGCAGTATTTT.

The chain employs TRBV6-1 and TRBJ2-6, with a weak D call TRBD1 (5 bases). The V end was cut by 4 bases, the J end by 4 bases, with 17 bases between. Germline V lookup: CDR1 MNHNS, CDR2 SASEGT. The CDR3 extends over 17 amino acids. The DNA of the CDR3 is TGTGCCAGCAGTGGGACATCCAAGGGGTCCGGGGCCAACGTCCTGACTTTC. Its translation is CASSGTSKGSGANVLTF.

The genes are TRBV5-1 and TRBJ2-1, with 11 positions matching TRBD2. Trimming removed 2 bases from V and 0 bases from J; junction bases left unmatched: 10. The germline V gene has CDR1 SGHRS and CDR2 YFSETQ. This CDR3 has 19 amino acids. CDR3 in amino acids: CASSLLLAGVPSSYNEQFF. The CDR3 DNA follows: TGCGCCAGCAGCTTATTACTAGCGGGGGTCCCAAGCTCCTACAATGAGCAGTTCTTC.

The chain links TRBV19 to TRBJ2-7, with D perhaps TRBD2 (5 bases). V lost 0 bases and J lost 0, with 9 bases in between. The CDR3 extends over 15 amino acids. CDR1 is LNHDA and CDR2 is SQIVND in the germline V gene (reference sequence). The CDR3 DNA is TGTGCCAGTAGTATAGACGAAGGGAGCTCCTACGAGCAGTACTTC. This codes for CASSIDEGSSYEQYF.

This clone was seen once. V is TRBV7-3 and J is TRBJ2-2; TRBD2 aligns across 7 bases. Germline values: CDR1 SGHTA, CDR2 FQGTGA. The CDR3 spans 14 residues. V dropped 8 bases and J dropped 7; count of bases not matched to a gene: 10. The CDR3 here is CASRGSGGDGELFF. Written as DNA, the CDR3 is TGTGCCAGCCGCGGGAGTGGGGGTGACGGGGAGCTGTTTTTT.

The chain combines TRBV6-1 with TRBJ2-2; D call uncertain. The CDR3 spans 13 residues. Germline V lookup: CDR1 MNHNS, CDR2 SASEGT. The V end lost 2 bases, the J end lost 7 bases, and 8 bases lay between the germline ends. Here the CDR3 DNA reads TGTGCCAGCAGTGAAACCGGGTTCGGGGAGCTGTTTTTT. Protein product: CASSETGFGELFF.

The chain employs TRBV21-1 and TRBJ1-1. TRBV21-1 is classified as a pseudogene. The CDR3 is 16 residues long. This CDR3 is CASSKAGGCEVTEAFF. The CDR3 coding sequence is TGTGCCAGCAGCAAAGCTGGAGGGTGTGAGGTCACTGAAGCTTTCTTT.

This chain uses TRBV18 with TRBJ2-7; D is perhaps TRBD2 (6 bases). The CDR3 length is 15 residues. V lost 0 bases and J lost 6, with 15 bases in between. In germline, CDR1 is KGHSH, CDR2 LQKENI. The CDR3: CASSPPDGGAGEQYF. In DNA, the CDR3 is TGTGCCAGCTCACCACCGGACGGGGGAGCGGGCGAGCAGTACTTC.

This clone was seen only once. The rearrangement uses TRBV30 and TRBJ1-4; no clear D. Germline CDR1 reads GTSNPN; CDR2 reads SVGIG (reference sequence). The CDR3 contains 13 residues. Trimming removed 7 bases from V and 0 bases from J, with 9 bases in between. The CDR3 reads CAFAGSTNEKLFF. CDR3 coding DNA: TGTGCCTTCGCGGGATCAACTAATGAAAAACTGTTTTTT.

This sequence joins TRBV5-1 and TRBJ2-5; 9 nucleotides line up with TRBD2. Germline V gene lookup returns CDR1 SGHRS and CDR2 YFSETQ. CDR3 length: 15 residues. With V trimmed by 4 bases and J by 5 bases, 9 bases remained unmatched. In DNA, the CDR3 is TGCGCCAGCAGCCCCCAGGCGGGAGGGGGGGAGACCCAGTACTTC. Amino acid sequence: CASSPQAGGGETQYF.

The CDR3 sequence is CASSYSAGTWYF. The DNA for the CDR3 is TGTGCCAGCAGTTACTCTGCGGGGACCTGGTACTTC. The rearrangement links TRBV6-5 to TRBJ2-5; D perhaps matches TRBD2 (6 bases). This CDR3 has 12 residues. Trimming took off 0 bases at V and 13 bases at J, with 12 bases between the two ends. The germline V gene encodes CDR1 MNHEY and CDR2 SVGAGI.

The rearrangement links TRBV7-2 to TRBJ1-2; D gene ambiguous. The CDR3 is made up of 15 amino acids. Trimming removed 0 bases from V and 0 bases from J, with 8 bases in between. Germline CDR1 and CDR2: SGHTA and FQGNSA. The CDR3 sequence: CASSLAPTTNYGYTF. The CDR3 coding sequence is TGTGCCAGCAGCTTAGCCCCGACAACTAACTATGGCTACACCTTC.